A selection of T cell receptor beta chains follows, all from one sample in a study of cytomegalovirus exposure and HLA in healthy donors. This table comes from immunoSEQ multiplex PCR, and its TCRdb copy is limited to in-frame clones, with some not included. The sample contains around 70,000 clones, 86% of which appear only once. Source material: PBMCs. These receptors were taken from a woman in her thirties in good health and CMV-seronegative. CDR3s include the opening cysteine and the closing phenylalanine or tryptophan. Each record gives: V gene, J gene, D gene, CDR3 protein. D genes are given only for firm matches.

TRBV7-3	TRBJ2-1	.	CASSIGVYNEQFF
TRBV28	TRBJ1-1	.	CASSLMNTEAFF
TRBV6-5	TRBJ1-2	.	CASRGRELANYGYTF
TRBV7-8	TRBJ1-1	.	CASSTQGNTEAFF
TRBV6-1	TRBJ1-2	.	CASSATTSYGYTF
TRBV11-2	TRBJ1-1	.	CASSPHGGEGTEAFF
TRBV15	TRBJ2-1	TRBD2	CATSLRGSSYNEQFF
TRBV5-1	TRBJ2-6	.	CASSLGSGGAWANVLTF
TRBV6-4	TRBJ1-3	.	CASYSSGPPSSGNTIYF
TRBV4-1	TRBJ1-2	.	CASSQEGAVYGYTF
TRBV7-8	TRBJ1-5	.	CASRVQLNQPQHF
TRBV30	TRBJ1-2	TRBD1	CAWEQGGYGYTF
TRBV6-6	TRBJ2-7	TRBD1	CASRATGTGGFEQYF
TRBV6-1	TRBJ1-3	.	CASSEALGTGNTIYF
TRBV2	TRBJ1-4	.	CASSESSGGGREKLFF
TRBV6-5	TRBJ1-1	.	CASSYRTGKVAEAFF
TRBV10-3	TRBJ1-5	TRBD1	CAGQSRNQPQHF
TRBV6-1	TRBJ2-3	.	CASSLGVAGDTQYF
TRBV28	TRBJ1-3	TRBD1	CASSHRQGVGNTIYF
TRBV27	TRBJ1-1	TRBD1	CASTGTDMNTEAFF
TRBV28	.	TRBD1	CASSSPMDRVPEQYF
TRBV11-3	TRBJ2-1	TRBD2	CASSSLAGPYNEQFF
TRBV27	TRBJ1-2	.	CASRSNYGYTF
TRBV30	TRBJ2-5	.	CAWTKGLQETQYF
TRBV7-6	TRBJ2-5	TRBD2	CASSARLAGFQETQYF
TRBV28	.	.	CASSLGGDTYEQYF
TRBV7-2	TRBJ2-1	.	CASSSLAVLYNEQFF
TRBV11-3	TRBJ2-7	.	CASSLQMSSSYEQYF
TRBV2	TRBJ2-7	.	CASSKEVGRYEQYF
TRBV9	TRBJ2-3	.	CASSNRQITDTQYF
TRBV18	TRBJ2-3	TRBD1	CASQGTGAINTDTQYF
TRBV18	TRBJ2-2	TRBD2	CASSPVLAEGSGELFF
TRBV6-1	TRBJ2-1	.	CASMEGYSYNEQFF
TRBV10-2	TRBJ1-1	.	CASSLASTEAFF
TRBV11-2	TRBJ2-5	TRBD2	CASSFLAGVQETQYF
TRBV28	TRBJ2-1	TRBD2	CASSLPRLAFEQFF
TRBV30	TRBJ1-4	.	CAWSVRWQGGEKLFF
TRBV10-3	TRBJ1-1	TRBD1	CAITGTGRMNTEAFF